Detailed here is one T cell receptor beta chain. Its antigen is still unknown. Base qualities are not at hand, and no much larger clone is one base apart. Compared with germline, V lacks 8 bases and J lacks 2 bases; bases without a gene match: 5. CDR1 WSHSY and CDR2 SAAADI are derived from the germline V gene. The cysteine opens and the phenylalanine closes a CDR3 of 15 amino acids. The read is trimmed to its CDR3 DNA, 45 bases read in frame from base 1. TCRbeta CDR3 regions were amplified from genomic DNA using the immunoSEQ Assay, a bias-controlled multiplex PCR. In the authors' own workflow: The number of nucleated cells in each sample was estimated by amplification of reference gene primers within the assay. To quantify the absolute abundance of each unique TCRbeta CDR3 rearrangement, sequence reads were collapsed and filtered. For each sample, productive Simpson clonality was calculated as the square root of Simpson's diversity index across productive rearrangements. TCRdb limited this immuneACCESS table to in-frame rearrangements with V and J called. A share of clones is missing; checked studies link under half to unresolved V genes, and the rest is unexplained. The V and J calls and clone size are taken from that table; D and trimming were inferred from the DNA. The sample contains fewer than 350,000 clones, about nine tenths of them found a single time. The ten biggest clones cover approximately 0.97% of the sample.

The entry originates in a study of blood T cell repertoires in COVID-19 (dated by TCRdb to about 2020). Context from the whole study: Samples from collaborators originated in the United States, Italy and Spain and spanned both the acute and convalescent phases of COVID-19. HLA class I and class II types, where available, came from metadata supplied by the sample provider rather than from assay-based typing. A de-identified subject ID, COVID-19 status, age in years and sex were almost always included in the sample metadata. A freely available public database, intended as a resource for researchers studying the immune response to SARS-CoV-2, is where the repertoires were released. The prospective study material was composed of cDNA or gDNA derived from T cells, B-cell-depleted T cells, or PBMCs. Subjects who had been exposed to COVID-19, were actively infected with it, or had recovered from it provided the deeply sampled blood TCRbeta repertoires that made up the dataset. The samples were drawn from the first 160 participants of the ongoing ImmuneRACE study and from over 950 subjects provided by 6 global collaborators.

In the prospective study, participants were about 18 to 95 years old, resided in fewer than 25 geographic areas of the United States, and were enrolled through a virtual design. To assign participants to cohorts, the prospective study relied on clinical history that participants themselves reported in a screening survey and a study questionnaire. Exposed participants had been in contact, within 2 weeks of entering the study, with a person who had a PCR-confirmed or clinician-diagnosed case of COVID-19. In the prospective study, whole blood, serum and a nasopharyngeal or oropharyngeal swab were collected from each participant by mobile phlebotomists. Additional blood draws and questionnaires over an approximately 2-month period could optionally be provided by prospective study participants. Before DNA extraction, prospective study blood samples were shipped either frozen or at room temperature.

Here is what the overall study found, with its caveats: The quantity of clinical and demographic metadata differed by source and by participant and was supplied without curation.

The chain employs TRBV10-2 and TRBJ1-6; TRBD1 fits 8 bases in the junction. This sequence originates from a woman aged 30 to 39 who had been exposed to COVID-19. Sequenced material: PBMCs or T cells enriched from blood (not recorded which). The CDR3 has the sequence CASLATGAYNSPLHF. Read as DNA, the sequence is TGCGCCAGCCTTGCGACAGGGGCCTATAATTCACCCCTCCACTTT.